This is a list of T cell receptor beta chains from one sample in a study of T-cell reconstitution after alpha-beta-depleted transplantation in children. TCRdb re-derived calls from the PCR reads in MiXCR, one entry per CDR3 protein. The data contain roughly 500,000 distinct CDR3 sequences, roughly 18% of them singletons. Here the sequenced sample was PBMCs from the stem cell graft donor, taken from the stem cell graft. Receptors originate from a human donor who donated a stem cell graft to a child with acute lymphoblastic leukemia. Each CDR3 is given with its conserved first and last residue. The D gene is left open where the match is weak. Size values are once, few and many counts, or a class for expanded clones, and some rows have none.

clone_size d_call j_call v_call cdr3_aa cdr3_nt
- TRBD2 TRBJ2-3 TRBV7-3 CASSLQRTRSPDDHPDTQYF TGTGCCAGCAGCCTCCAGCGGACTAGAAGTCCCGACGACCACCCAGATACGCAGTATTTT
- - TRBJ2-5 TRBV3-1 CASSQDISETQYF TGTGCCAGCAGCCAAGATATTTCAGAGACCCAGTACTTC
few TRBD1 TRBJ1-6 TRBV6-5 CASSSGQGGYSPLHF TGTGCCAGCAGTTCTGGACAGGGGGGATATTCACCCCTCCACTTT
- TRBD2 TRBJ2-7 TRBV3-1 CACCRLAGARDEQYF TGTGCCTGCTGCCGACTAGCGGGGGCCCGGGACGAGCAGTACTTC
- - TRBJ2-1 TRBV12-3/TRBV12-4 CASTKEGVTYNEQFF TGTGCCAGCACCAAAGAGGGAGTTACCTACAATGAGCAGTTCTTC
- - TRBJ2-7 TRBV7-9 CASRFLRASSAYEQYF TGTGCCAGCAGGTTCCTGAGGGCGTCTTCCGCTTACGAGCAGTACTTC
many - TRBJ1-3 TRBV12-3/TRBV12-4 CASSFLNSGNTIYF TGTGCCAGCAGTTTTTTGAACTCTGGAAACACCATATATTTT
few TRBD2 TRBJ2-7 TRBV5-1 CASSLGLALGFTYEQYF TGCGCCAGCAGCTTAGGACTAGCCTTAGGGTTCACCTACGAGCAGTACTTC
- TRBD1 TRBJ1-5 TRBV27 CASSSRQGSSQPQHF TGTGCCAGCAGTTCTAGACAGGGGAGCAGTCAGCCCCAGCATTTT
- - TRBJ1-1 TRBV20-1 CSAPRDLNTEAFF TGCAGTGCTCCCCGGGACCTGAACACTGAAGCTTTCTTT
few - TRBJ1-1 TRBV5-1 CASSPDSSNIEAFF TGCGCCAGCAGCCCGGACAGCAGCAACATCGAAGCTTTCTTT
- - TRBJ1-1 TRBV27 CASSFRHGRTEAFF TGTGCCAGCAGTTTCAGACACGGGAGGACTGAAGCTTTCTTT
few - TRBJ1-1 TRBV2 CASSDGAHTEAFF TGTGCCAGCAGTGACGGGGCGCACACTGAAGCTTTCTTT
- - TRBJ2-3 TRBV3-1 CASSQEDHSTDTQYF TGTGCCAGCAGCCAAGAGGACCATTCCACAGATACGCAGTATTTT
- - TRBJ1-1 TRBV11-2 CASSSLGGRFRAFF TGTGCCAGCAGCTCACTTGGGGGGCGCTTTCGGGCTTTCTTT
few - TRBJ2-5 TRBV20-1 CSAPDGNQETQYF TGCAGTGCTCCGGACGGGAACCAAGAGACCCAGTACTTC
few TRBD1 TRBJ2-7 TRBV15 CATSRDRGQGANEQYF TGTGCCACCAGCAGAGACCGGGGACAGGGGGCCAACGAGCAGTACTTC
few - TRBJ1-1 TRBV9 CASSSGGGHLEAFF TGTGCCAGCAGCTCCGGGGGGGGGCACCTTGAAGCTTTCTTT
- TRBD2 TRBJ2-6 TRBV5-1 CASSLGTSGSRANVLTF TGCGCCAGCAGCCTCGGGACTAGCGGGTCACGGGCCAACGTCCTGACTTTC
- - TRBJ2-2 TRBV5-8 CASSFITGELFF TGTGCCAGCAGCTTCATAACCGGGGAGCTGTTTTTT
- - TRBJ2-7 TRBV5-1 CASSLAPGQDEQYF TGCGCCAGCAGCTTGGCCCCAGGGCAGGACGAGCAGTACTTC
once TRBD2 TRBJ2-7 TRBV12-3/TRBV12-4 CASSFGLAGPQQYF TGTGCCAGCAGTTTCGGACTAGCGGGACCGCAGCAGTACTTC
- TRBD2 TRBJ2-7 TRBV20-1 CSAFPTSGQSYEQYF TGCAGTGCCTTTCCCACTAGCGGGCAATCCTACGAGCAGTACTTC
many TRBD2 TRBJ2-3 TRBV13 CASSLGTSADTQYF TGTGCCAGCAGCCTAGGGACTAGCGCAGATACGCAGTATTTT
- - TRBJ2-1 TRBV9 CASSVETFGHNEQFF TGTGCCAGCAGCGTAGAGACGTTCGGGCACAATGAGCAGTTCTTC
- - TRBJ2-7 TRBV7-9 CASSSRDTLNYEQYF TGTGCCAGCAGCTCCCGGGACACCTTAAACTACGAGCAGTACTTC
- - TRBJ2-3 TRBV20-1 CSAPHDTDTQYF TGCAGTGCCCCACACGACACAGATACGCAGTATTTT
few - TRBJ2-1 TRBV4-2 CASSLGGTPAQFF TGTGCCAGCAGCCTCGGAGGGACCCCAGCGCAGTTCTTC
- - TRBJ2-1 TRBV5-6 CASSFGTLKYYNEQFF TGTGCCAGCAGCTTTGGGACTCTCAAATACTACAATGAGCAGTTCTTC
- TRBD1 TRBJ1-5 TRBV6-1 CASSETGGDQPQHF TGTGCCAGCAGCGAAACAGGGGGTGATCAGCCCCAGCATTTT
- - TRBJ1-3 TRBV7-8 CASSLVRMGEFSGNTIYF TGTGCCAGCAGCTTAGTTAGGATGGGGGAGTTCTCTGGAAACACCATATATTTT
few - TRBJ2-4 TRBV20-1 CSAGFPGFATKNIQYF TGCAGTGCTGGCTTTCCAGGGTTTGCTACCAAAAACATTCAGTACTTC
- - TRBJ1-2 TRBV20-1 CSARDWGYYGYTF TGCAGTGCTAGAGATTGGGGGTACTATGGCTACACCTTC
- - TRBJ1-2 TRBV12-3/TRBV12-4 CASSTPNRQDSHGYTF TGTGCCAGCAGCACCCCGAATAGACAGGACTCACATGGCTACACCTTC
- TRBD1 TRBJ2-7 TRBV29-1 CSAAAGTADEQYF TGCAGCGCCGCGGCCGGGACAGCTGACGAGCAGTACTTC
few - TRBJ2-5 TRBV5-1 CASSLGFTQETQYF TGCGCCAGCAGCTTGGGGTTCACTCAAGAGACCCAGTACTTC
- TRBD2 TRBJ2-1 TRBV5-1 CASSSPGLAGVGSYNEQFF TGCGCCAGCAGCTCCCCGGGACTAGCGGGAGTAGGCTCCTACAATGAGCAGTTCTTC